One sample yielded the 17 T cell receptor beta chains listed below, sequenced in a study of blood T cell repertoires in COVID-19. Sequencing was performed with immunoSEQ multiplex PCR; in TCRdb, only in-frame clones are kept and a portion is missing. Of approximately 220,000 clones listed, roughly 89% are singletons. Sequenced: PBMCs or T cells enriched from blood (not recorded which). The receptors were sampled from a woman aged 25-40 years with acute COVID-19.

Concerning this clone: One end of the junction fails to match germline, which may point to a read error. Additional DNA sequences in this sample encode the identical CDR3. This chain uses TRBV27 with TRBJ1-6; 7 positions agree with TRBD1. Germline CDR1 reads MNHEY; CDR2 reads SMNVEV (reference sequence). The CDR3 has 14 amino acids. CDR3 sequence reads: CASSAIQQGPTLHF. Here the CDR3 DNA reads TGTGCTAGCAGTGCTATTCAACAGGGGCCCACCCTCCACTTT.

The chain combines TRBV6-5 with TRBJ1-1; D not resolved. The V gene's germline CDR1 is MNHEY and CDR2 SVGAGI. Deletions cut 2 bases from V and 4 bases from J, with 8 bases between. This CDR3 comprises 13 residues. DNA for the CDR3: TGTGCCAGCAGTTACCAACAAGTCACTGAAGCTTTCTTT. This sequence encodes CASSYQQVTEAFF.

The chain carries TRBV7-9 and TRBJ1-1; D gene ambiguous. This CDR3 is built from 10 residues. V was pared by 8 bases and J by 8 bases, with 9 bases between. Germline lookup yields CDR1 SEHNR and CDR2 FQNEAQ (reference sequence). CDR3 residues: CASGAFEAFF. CDR3 nucleotides: TGTGCCAGCGGAGCCTTCGAAGCTTTCTTT.

The genes are TRBV4-1 and TRBJ1-3; TRBD1 aligns across 9 bases. This CDR3 comprises 17 residues. Germline CDR1 MGHRA, CDR2 YSYEKL. The V gene end was trimmed by 3 bases and the J gene end by 4 bases; junction bases not matched to a gene: 10. CDR3 in amino acids: CASSQGWVQGAGNTIYF. The CDR3 DNA follows: TGCGCCAGCAGCCAGGGGTGGGTACAGGGGGCAGGAAACACCATATATTTT.

V usage is TRBV5-1 and J usage is TRBJ2-7, with 10 bases that match TRBD2. Germline V gene data show CDR1 as SGHRS and CDR2 as YFSETQ. The CDR3 spans 16 residues. Unmatched junction bases numbered 15, after V lost 4 bases and J lost 8 bases. This CDR3 reads CASSPTSGTSATQQYF. CDR3 in DNA: TGCGCCAGCAGCCCCACCTCCGGGACTAGCGCGACCCAGCAGTACTTC.

The chain is built from TRBV3-1 (or the pseudogene TRBV3-2) and TRBJ2-1, with D possibly being TRBD2 (5 bases). CDR1 is LGHDT, CDR2 YNNKEL, per germline (reference sequence). The CDR3 sequence is 17 residues long. Trimming pared 0 bases from V and 1 base from J, leaving 13 bases between. In DNA form, the CDR3 reads TGTGCCAGCAGCCAAGACCCAGCCGGGGTGTCCTACAATGAGCAGTTCTTC. This translates into CASSQDPAGVSYNEQFF.

The chain recombines TRBV6-6 with TRBJ1-2, with a possible D match to TRBD1 (5 bases). CDR3 size: 12 residues. The germline gives CDR1 MNHNY, CDR2 SVGAGI (reference sequence). Trimming removed 2 bases from V and 8 bases from J, with 9 bases in between. CDR3 residues: CASSYGGGGYTF. CDR3 coding DNA: TGTGCCAGCAGTTACGGGGGGGGAGGCTACACCTTC.

The gene calls are TRBV7-2 and TRBJ1-2; D possibly corresponds to TRBD1 (5 bases). This CDR3 is built from 15 residues. The V and J ends lost 1 base and 1 base respectively, with 10 bases between them. Germline V lookup: CDR1 SGHTA, CDR2 FQGNSA. The DNA of the CDR3 is TGTGCCAGCAGCTTAGTGCAGGGCAATAACTATGGCTACACCTTC. This gives the protein CASSLVQGNNYGYTF.

The chain couples TRBV18 to TRBJ1-1, with D tentatively TRBD1 (5 bases). Germline V lookup: CDR1 KGHSH, CDR2 LQKENI. The CDR3 length is 15 residues. Trimming removed 2 bases at V and 3 bases at J, with 13 bases between. The CDR3 nucleotides are TGTGCCAGCTCACCAAATCCTACGGGGGACACTGAAGCTTTCTTT. Translating it yields CASSPNPTGDTEAFF.

The gene calls are TRBV27 and TRBJ1-1, with D unresolved. Germline V CDR1 and CDR2: MNHEY, SMNVEV (reference sequence). The V end was cut by 2 bases, the J end by 1 base, with 11 bases between. This CDR3 contains 15 residues. The CDR3 is CASSLNFGGNTEAFF. CDR3 nucleotides: TGTGCCAGCAGTTTAAATTTTGGCGGGAACACTGAAGCTTTCTTT.

The chain employs TRBV5-6 and TRBJ1-2; D is perhaps TRBD1 (5 bases). Trimming pared 0 bases from V and 4 bases from J, leaving 10 bases between. The CDR3 sequence is 14 residues long. Germline assignment: CDR1 SGHDT and CDR2 YYEEEE. CDR3 in DNA: TGTGCCAGCAGCTTGGAACAGGTTTTCTATGGCTACACCTTC. Amino acid sequence: CASSLEQVFYGYTF.

The chain couples TRBV7-9 to TRBJ1-2, with TRBD1 matching over 7 bases. Germline CDR1 and CDR2: SEHNR and FQNEAQ (reference sequence). The V and J ends lost 5 bases and 7 bases, in that order; junction bases with no gene match: 13. CDR3 size: 15 residues. CDR3 protein: CASSQRGTDLSGYTF. The CDR3 DNA reads TGTGCCAGCAGCCAACGTGGGACAGACCTATCTGGCTACACCTTC.

Comment on this clone: This specimen includes other DNA sequences encoding the same CDR3. The V gene is TRBV18, the J gene TRBJ2-5; D remains unclear. The CDR3 has 13 amino acids. Germline values: CDR1 KGHSH, CDR2 LQKENI. The V end lost 3 bases, the J end lost 5 bases, and 10 bases lay between the germline ends. CDR3 region: CASSPRAGETQYF. The CDR3 DNA follows: TGTGCCAGCTCACCTCGAGCCGGGGAGACCCAGTACTTC.

The V and J genes are TRBV5-6 and TRBJ2-7, with 11 bases lining up with TRBD2. Germline lookup yields CDR1 SGHDT and CDR2 YYEEEE. The CDR3 is 14 residues long. Trimming cost V 5 bases and J 3 bases; bases outside gene matches: 4. This CDR3 is CASRPLAGGYEQYF. DNA for the CDR3: TGTGCCAGCAGGCCTCTAGCGGGGGGCTACGAGCAGTACTTC.

V is TRBV14 and J is TRBJ1-1; D unresolved. Germline V CDR1 and CDR2: SGHDN, FVKESK. The CDR3 sequence is 15 residues long. V was shortened by 1 base and J by 9 bases, with 18 bases between the two germline ends. The DNA of the CDR3 is TGTGCCAGCAGCCAAGTTCGTGGTTTCGGGAGACAAGCTTTCTTT. As protein: CASSQVRGFGRQAFF.

This clone was seen just once. This chain joins TRBV7-9 and TRBJ2-2; weak D call: TRBD1 (5 bases). Trimming cost V 1 base and J 3 bases, with 9 bases left between them. Germline lookup yields CDR1 SEHNR and CDR2 FQNEAQ (reference sequence). The CDR3 loop spans 15 amino acids. The CDR3 reads CASSLGGADTGELFF. In DNA, the CDR3 is TGTGCCAGCAGCTTAGGTGGGGCTGACACCGGGGAGCTGTTTTTT.

V is TRBV2 and J is TRBJ1-1; 7 nucleotides line up with TRBD1. The CDR3 sequence is 14 residues long. The germline CDR1 and CDR2 sequences are SNHLY and FYNNEI. V shed 4 bases, J shed 4 bases, and the junction held 6 bases outside the gene matches. The CDR3 region has the DNA TGTGCCAGCAGTGGATCAGGGGGTGGCACTGAAGCTTTCTTT. Residues: CASSGSGGGTEAFF.